These T cell receptor beta chains were read from a single sample in a study of blood T cell repertoires in COVID-19. TCRdb's copy holds only in-frame clones and misses some; the assay was immunoSEQ multiplex PCR. The table has roughly 140,000 clones, approximately 78% seen once. Sequenced: peripheral blood. Every receptor here comes from a woman of 80 years or more with acute or convalescent COVID-19. Each CDR3 is given with its conserved first and last residue. A D gene is named only where the DNA matches it firmly. Some rows mark clone size as missing; the rest say once, few, many or name a class of expanded clone.

clone_size j_call d_call v_call cdr3_nt cdr3_aa
NA TRBJ2-7 TRBD1 TRBV7-8 TGTGCCAGCAGCCGGATCCCGGGACAGGGATCCGTGGACGAGCAGTACTTC CASSRIPGQGSVDEQYF
NA TRBJ2-7 NA TRBV19 TGTGCCAGTAGTAATTCCATCATGAGCTCCTACGAGCAGTACTTC CASSNSIMSSYEQYF
few TRBJ2-7 NA TRBV5-1 TGCGCCAGCAGCACACCCGGGACCTACGAGCAGTACTTC CASSTPGTYEQYF
many TRBJ2-1 NA TRBV5-1 TGCGCCAGCAGCTTGGGGTACACCGATGAGCAGTTCTTC CASSLGYTDEQFF
NA TRBJ1-2 NA TRBV28 TGTGCCAGCCGGCCTTTGGGGGCCTTCTATGGCTACACCTTC CASRPLGAFYGYTF
NA TRBJ1-6 NA TRBV2 TGTGCCAGCGCCCTCAGCGCTGATTCACCCCTCCACTTT CASALSADSPLHF
NA TRBJ2-7 NA TRBV6-4 TGTGCCAGCAGTGATACGGTCCGGACAGCTACCTACGAGCAGTACTTC CASSDTVRTATYEQYF
NA TRBJ2-5 TRBD2 TRBV6-5 TGTGCCAGCAGTTACGGGGGACTAGCAGAGACCCAGTACTTC CASSYGGLAETQYF
NA TRBJ2-2 TRBD2 TRBV9 TGTGCCAGCAGCAAGGGACTAGCGGGGGCCAACGGGGAGCTGTTTTTT CASSKGLAGANGELFF
NA TRBJ1-2 NA TRBV11-2 TGTGCCAGCAGCTTAGGTCTGGACAGATACTATGGCTACACCTTC CASSLGLDRYYGYTF
NA TRBJ2-7 TRBD2 TRBV25-1 TGTGCCAGCAGTGAACTCGGACTAGCTCCCTACGAGCAGTACTTC CASSELGLAPYEQYF
few TRBJ2-5 NA TRBV11-2 TGTGCCAGCAGCTGGGGCCATCAAGAGACCCAGTACTTC CASSWGHQETQYF
NA TRBJ1-2 TRBD1 TRBV5-4 TGTGCCAGCAGCTGGGACAGGGGGCCGGGAGGCTACACCTTC CASSWDRGPGGYTF